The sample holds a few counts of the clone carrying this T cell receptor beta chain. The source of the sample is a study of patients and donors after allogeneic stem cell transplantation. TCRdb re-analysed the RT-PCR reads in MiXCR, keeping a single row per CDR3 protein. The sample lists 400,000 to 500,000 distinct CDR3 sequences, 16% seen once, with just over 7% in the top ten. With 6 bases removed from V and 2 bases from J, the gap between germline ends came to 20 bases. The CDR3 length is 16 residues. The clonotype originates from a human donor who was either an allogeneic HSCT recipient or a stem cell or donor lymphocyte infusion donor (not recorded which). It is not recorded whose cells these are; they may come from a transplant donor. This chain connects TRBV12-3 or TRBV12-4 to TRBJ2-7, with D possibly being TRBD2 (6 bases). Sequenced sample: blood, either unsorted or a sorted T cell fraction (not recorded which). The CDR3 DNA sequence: TGTGCCAGCAGAGTTTCCGGGACTTTAAGGCCCTACGAGCAGTACTTC. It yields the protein CASRVSGTLRPYEQYF.